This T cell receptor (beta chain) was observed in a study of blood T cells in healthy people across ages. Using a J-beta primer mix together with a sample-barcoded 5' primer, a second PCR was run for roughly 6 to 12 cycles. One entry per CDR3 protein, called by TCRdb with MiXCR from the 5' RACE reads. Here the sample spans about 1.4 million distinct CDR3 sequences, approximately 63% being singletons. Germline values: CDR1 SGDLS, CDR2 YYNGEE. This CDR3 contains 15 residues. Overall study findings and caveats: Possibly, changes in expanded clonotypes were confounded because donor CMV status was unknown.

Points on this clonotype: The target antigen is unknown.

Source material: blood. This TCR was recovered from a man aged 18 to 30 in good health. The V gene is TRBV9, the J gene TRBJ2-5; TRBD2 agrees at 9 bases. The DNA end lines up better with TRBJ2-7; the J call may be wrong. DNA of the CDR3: TGTGCCAGCAGCGTAGGGATAGCGGGAGAGTCCGAGCAGTACTTC. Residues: CASSVGIAGESEQYF.